These 18 T cell receptor beta chains originate from one sample sequenced in a study of blood T cell repertoires in COVID-19. Libraries were prepared by immunoSEQ multiplex PCR; TCRdb keeps only in-frame clonotypes and omits some of them. The sample consists of approximately 120,000 clones, just over 75% of them appearing once. Input material: peripheral blood. The receptor source for this set is a human donor in a cohort sampled during active COVID-19.

This clone was detected only a few times. V and J are TRBV19 and TRBJ2-2; possible D gene TRBD1, 5 bases. Germline CDR1 is LNHDA and CDR2 is SQIVND (reference sequence). The CDR3 spans 15 residues. The V and J ends lost 2 bases and 1 base respectively, with 8 bases between them. CDR3 amino acids: CASSILQGNTGELFF. CDR3 bases: TGTGCCAGTAGTATACTTCAGGGGAACACCGGGGAGCTGTTTTTT.

In its sample, this clone was seen a few times. V gene TRBV5-4 combines with J gene TRBJ1-1, with 8 nucleotides matching TRBD1. Germline CDR1 reads SGHNT; CDR2 reads YYREEE (reference sequence). CDR3 length: 14 residues. The J segment lost 7 bases and the V segment lost 2 bases, leaving 7 bases of the junction unmatched. The CDR3 region is CASSFGQGQNEAFF. For the CDR3, the DNA is TGTGCCAGCAGCTTTGGACAGGGTCAAAATGAAGCTTTCTTT.

CDR3: CASSATGTANYGYTF. CDR3 sequence (DNA): TGTGCCAGCAGCGCGACCGGGACAGCTAACTATGGCTACACCTTC. The chain joins TRBV9 to TRBJ1-2; TRBD1 matches 7 bases. The CDR3 covers 15 residues. Germline CDR1 SGDLS, CDR2 YYNGEE. V trimming: 3 bases; J trimming: 0 bases; junction bases outside the gene matches: 5.

This rearrangement joins TRBV21-1 to TRBJ2-1; the table calls TRBD2, which could not be checked here. TRBV21-1 is shown as a pseudogene. This CDR3 is 17 amino acids long. CDR3 coding DNA: TGTGCCAGCAGCAAAGATAGAGGGGACTCCCTTTACAATGAGCAGTTCTTC. Translation: CASSKDRGDSLYNEQFF.

The chain recombines TRBV27 with TRBJ1-5; tentatively, D is TRBD1 (5 bases). Trimming removed 4 bases at V and 5 bases at J, with 9 bases between. Germline lookup yields CDR1 MNHEY and CDR2 SMNVEV (reference sequence). This CDR3 is 13 amino acids long. CDR3 sequence (DNA): TGTGCCAGCAGTTCAGGGTTCGATCAGCCCCAGCATTTT. Its translation: CASSSGFDQPQHF.

This sequence joins TRBV6-5 and TRBJ1-1; no definite D call. This CDR3 comprises 15 residues. V lost 2 bases and J lost 1, with 11 bases in between. In germline, CDR1 is MNHEY, CDR2 SVGAGI. DNA for the CDR3: TGTGCCAGCAGTTACCTCCGAGGAAAGAACACTGAAGCTTTCTTT. Translating gives CASSYLRGKNTEAFF.

The rearrangement uses TRBV13 and TRBJ2-1; 12 bases match TRBD2. The CDR3 covers 15 residues. With 6 bases clipped from V and 10 bases from J, the junction kept 10 bases outside the gene matches. Germline V gene lookup returns CDR1 PRHDT and CDR2 FYEKMQ (reference sequence). This CDR3 is CASSSGTSGRGEQFF. The DNA of the CDR3 is TGTGCCAGCAGTTCTGGGACTAGCGGGCGAGGGGAGCAGTTCTTC.

The rearrangement joins TRBV30 to TRBJ1-1; D remains ambiguous. V was clipped by 2 bases and J by 5 bases, with 12 bases between them. Germline CDR1 and CDR2: GTSNPN and SVGIG (reference sequence). The CDR3 totals 13 residues. The CDR3 DNA is TGTGCCTGGAGTAGTAGGAGGGAGACTGAAGCTTTCTTT. Encoded protein: CAWSSRRETEAFF.

The chain is built from TRBV9 and TRBJ2-5; weak D call: TRBD2 (7 bases). V was clipped by 3 bases and J by 2 bases, with 20 bases between them. The CDR3 is 17 residues long. Looked up from germline, CDR1 is SGDLS and CDR2 is YYNGEE. The CDR3 spells CASSGSRGGHNQETQYF. For the CDR3, the DNA is TGTGCCAGCAGCGGGTCCCGCGGGGGCCATAATCAAGAGACCCAGTACTTC.

V gene TRBV2 combines with J gene TRBJ1-1; TRBD1 matches at 12 bases. The germline gives CDR1 SNHLY, CDR2 FYNNEI. The junction had 6 bases not matched to a gene; V was cut back by 7 bases and J by 3 bases. This CDR3 contains 15 residues. The CDR3 is CASTRDRGLDTEAFF. The CDR3 region has the DNA TGTGCCAGCACACGGGACAGGGGGCTTGACACTGAAGCTTTCTTT.

The genes are TRBV5-4 and TRBJ2-3, with TRBD2 matching 10 bases. Trimming cost V 4 bases and J 6 bases; bases outside gene matches: 17. This CDR3 has 18 amino acids. CDR1 SGHNT and CDR2 YYREEE come from the germline V gene (reference sequence). DNA of the CDR3: TGTGCCAGCAGCCACGGCGGTAGCGGGGGGCTGATTTCTGATACGCAGTATTTT. Translation gives CASSHGGSGGLISDTQYF. The full variable domain, rest sourced from reference TRBV5-4 and TRBJ2-3, is ETGVTQSPTHLIKTRGQQVTLRCSSQSGHNTVSWYQQALGQGPQFIFQYYREEENGRGNFPPRFSGLQFPNYSSELNVNALELDDSALYLCASSHGGSGGLISDTQYFGPGTRLTVL.

V is TRBV9 and J is TRBJ2-7, with TRBD1 matching 7 bases. The CDR3 covers 16 residues. Trimming at V came to 0 bases and at J to 2 bases, leaving 8 bases not matched to a gene. Germline V CDR1 and CDR2: SGDLS, YYNGEE. The CDR3 coding sequence is TGTGCCAGCAGCGTAGCTATGGACAGGCCTACCTACGAGCAGTACTTC. This sequence encodes CASSVAMDRPTYEQYF.

The V and J genes are TRBV2 and TRBJ2-7; D not resolved. This CDR3 comprises 12 residues. Germline V gene lookup returns CDR1 SNHLY and CDR2 FYNNEI. Trimming removed 7 bases from V and 4 bases from J, with 11 bases in between. Written as DNA, the CDR3 is TGTGCCAGCACTCCAGGCATGTACGAGCAGTACTTC. It specifies CASTPGMYEQYF.

The V call is TRBV3-1 (or the pseudogene TRBV3-2), the J call TRBJ1-2, with D tentatively TRBD1 (5 bases). The V and J ends lost 8 bases and 6 bases respectively, with 25 bases between them. The CDR3 runs to 16 residues. Germline values: CDR1 LGHDT, CDR2 YNNKEL (reference sequence). CDR3 sequence (DNA): TGTGCCAGCTCCCACTTATGGGCAGGGAAGGGTGATGGCTACACCTTC. Translation gives CASSHLWAGKGDGYTF.

CDR3 residues: CATSRDPGNSPLHF. The CDR3 nucleotides read TGTGCCACCAGCAGAGATCCGGGGAATTCACCCCTCCACTTT. The V gene is TRBV15, the J gene TRBJ1-6; D is uncertain. V dropped 0 bases and J dropped 7 bases, with 7 bases sitting between them. The CDR3 is made up of 14 amino acids. Germline lookup yields CDR1 LNHNV and CDR2 YYDKDF (reference sequence).

This chain joins TRBV6-5 and TRBJ1-2; D not resolved. Germline lookup yields CDR1 MNHEY and CDR2 SVGAGI. Trimming left V 5 bases short and J 7 bases short, with 14 bases between. The CDR3 is 13 amino acids. The DNA for the CDR3 is TGTGCCAGCAGTCTCAGGAAGAATAGTGGCTACACCTTC. This translates into CASSLRKNSGYTF.

Notes on this clone: The junction and the germline gene differ at one end; a read error may be behind it. The V and J genes are TRBV3-1 (or the pseudogene TRBV3-2) and TRBJ1-2, with 8 bases lining up with TRBD1. The germline V gene has CDR1 LGHDT and CDR2 YNNKEL (reference sequence). The CDR3 consists of 14 residues. This CDR3 is CASRYWDRSYGYTF. The CDR3 bases are TGTGCCAGCAGGTACTGGGACAGGTCCTATGGTTACACCTTC.

This clone was detected a few times. The chain couples TRBV6-5 to TRBJ1-1; 9 positions agree with TRBD1. With V trimmed by 6 bases and J by 8 bases, 7 bases remained unmatched. Germline-derived CDR1 and CDR2 are MNHEY and SVGAGI. This CDR3 is built from 13 residues. CDR3 protein: CASRPGQGEEAFF. DNA of the CDR3: TGTGCCAGCAGACCGGGACAGGGAGAAGAAGCTTTCTTT.